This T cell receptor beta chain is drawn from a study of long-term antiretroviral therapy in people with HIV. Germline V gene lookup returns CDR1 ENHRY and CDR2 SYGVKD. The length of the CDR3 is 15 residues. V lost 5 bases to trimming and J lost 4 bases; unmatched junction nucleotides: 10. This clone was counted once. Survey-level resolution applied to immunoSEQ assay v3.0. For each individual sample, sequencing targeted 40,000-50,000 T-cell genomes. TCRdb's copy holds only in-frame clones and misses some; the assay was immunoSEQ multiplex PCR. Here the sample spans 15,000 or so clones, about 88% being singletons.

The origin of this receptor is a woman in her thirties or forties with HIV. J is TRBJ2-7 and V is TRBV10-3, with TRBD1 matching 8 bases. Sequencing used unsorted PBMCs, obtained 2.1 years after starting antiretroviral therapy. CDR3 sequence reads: CAISLWTGRFYEQYF. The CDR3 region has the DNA TGTGCCATCAGTCTTTGGACAGGGAGATTTTACGAGCAGTACTTC.